The T cell receptor (beta chain) under discussion was sequenced for a study of cytomegalovirus exposure and HLA in healthy donors (dated by TCRdb to the late 2010s). General notes on the study: An earlier analysis of approximately 640 of the donors reported approximately 270 Gb of sequence data and around 120 million unique TCR beta sequences from roughly 200 million T cells. An early release that covered approximately 600 HLA-typed donors contained 250 to 350 gigabases of sequencing data and 70 million to 100 million unique TCR sequences. Among the roughly 400 genotyped donors, around 81% belonged to the genetic ancestry cluster associated with self-reported Caucasian donors. The study aimed to test whether signatures of past pathogen exposure could be identified by cataloging public T cell receptors. Using immunosequencing, the study profiled T cell repertoires from 500 to 800 subjects and related those repertoires to cytomegalovirus serostatus. In addition to the first cohort of several hundred subjects, a separate validation cohort of 130 or so different subjects was used. High-throughput TCR immunosequencing, statistical association of individual TCRs with disease status, and machine learning were combined to predict cytomegalovirus infection status. A later analysis re-examined previously published TCR beta repertoires from about 700 donors and added high-resolution HLA genotyping to investigate patterns of TCR occurrence. In the later analysis, no new phenotypic data were used to find candidate immune exposures; instead, reliance was placed on TCR beta sequences and their occurrence across donors. In an earlier analysis of over 550 of the donors, high-throughput TCR beta sequencing was used to judge whether each TCR beta V gene segment behaved as functional or pseudogenic. Donor age, sex, ethnicity and CMV serostatus were collected together with the repertoire data. A later genetic analysis used genome-wide SNP genotypes for about three fifths of the 666 donors, treating that subset as a discovery cohort. All discovery cohort repertoires had been generated on a single sequencing platform. HLA typing included class I and class II loci at four-digit resolution. Typing coverage varied by locus: roughly 629-640 donors for A, B, C, DRB1 and DQB1; approximately 560 for DQA1; about 600 for DPA1; roughly 450 for DPB1. Roughly 5 DR-DQ haplotypes were treated as single units for association and clustering because of strong linkage in the cohort. Across some 400 genotyped donors of the cohort, an average of about 200,000 unique TCR beta nucleotide sequences per donor were sequenced, and about a sixth of those sequences were non-productive.

General study outcomes and caveats: A further reported finding was that TCR beta sequences accurately predicted the HLA-A and HLA-B alleles for most subjects in the first cohort. In a later analysis, HLA-associated TCR beta chains were found to be more clonally expanded and to have lower generation probabilities than equally common non-associated chains. This cohort had only TCR beta chains sequenced, and the lack of alpha or paired-chain data limited which features could be detected. A group of highly shared sequence variants was considered likely to be a technical artifact of the sequencing pipeline. In the study, about 150 TCR beta chains were listed as associated with cytomegalovirus. In an earlier analysis of some 550 of the donors, most TCR beta V segments were observed in productive rearrangements about 87% or about 30% of the time, broadly matching IMGT annotations. In both the original and validation cohorts, the classifier was reported to diagnose cytomegalovirus status with high specificity and sensitivity. Several of the top co-occurrence clusters appeared to be linked to parvovirus B19, influenza, CMV and Epstein-Barr virus, according to a later analysis. In vitro tests confirmed that three of the cytomegalovirus-associated TCR beta chains recognize cytomegalovirus antigens. Linkage disequilibrium might explain the correlated functional status among segregating V segments, but an unknown experimental factor could not be excluded. Seventeen rarely observed V segments, including chromosome 9 orphons, were excluded from the earlier analysis of approximately 500 of the donors because counts were too low. A later analysis found that most CMV-associated TCR beta chains appeared HLA-restricted, with HLA associations seemingly driven largely by CMV exposure. According to the authors, the approach could potentially be generalized to other disease states and immunological phenotypes. An association between a missense DCLRE1C variant and V-gene and J-gene trimming of TCR beta chains was found in a later genetic analysis and replicated in an independent cohort. In a later analysis, the rate of TCR association differed among HLA loci, with DRB1 alleles having the most associated TCRs and HLA-C alleles having the fewest. While some public TCRs were present in many individuals, most TCR sequences turned up only very rarely across donors. Assigning TCR associations to individual alleles was difficult when HLA alleles, especially DR and DQ, strongly co-occurred. In a later genetic analysis, fewer N-insertions in productive TCRs were reported among donors in an Asian-associated ancestry cluster than the approximately 670-donor mean. Specific HLA alleles were associated with about 17,000 TCR beta sequences at a false discovery rate of 0.05 in a later analysis. For the cohort, immune exposure information was limited to CMV serostatus. The presence/absence analyses assumed that sequencing depth was roughly uniform across donors, and that assumption may not be true. Because HLA typing was missing for some donors at each locus, association tests included only the typed subset.

The cohort was made up of several hundred healthy bone marrow donors. At the time of sampling, all cohort members were nominally healthy, though unrecorded immune exposures were likely present. The donor tested CMV seronegative, placing the donor among the approximately 360 seronegative members of the cohort. Each donor provided a peripheral blood sample, and peripheral blood mononuclear cells were used for TCR beta sequencing. Genomic DNA extraction from the blood cell samples was performed with the Qiagen DNeasy Blood Extraction Kit. Points on this clone: Its cognate antigen has yet to be identified. Base qualities are not provided; no much larger clone lies one nucleotide away.

The library was obtained by the immunoSEQ multiplex PCR assay. The multiplex PCR relied on a mix of 60 forward primers for TCR Vbeta segments and 13 reverse primers for TCR Jbeta segments. The CDR3 region of rearranged TCR beta genes was amplified from genomic DNA by a multiplex PCR assay. The amplified TCR beta libraries were sequenced on the Illumina HiSeq System as 87-base-pair reads. Regarding the original processing steps: A later analysis tallied some 79 million unique TCR beta chains across the 666 repertoires, and approximately 11 million of those chains were shared by two or more donors. To remove PCR and sequencing errors, raw reads were error-corrected and collapsed into unique sequences using a nearest-neighbor algorithm that merged closely related sequences. To assign V, D and J gene segments, CDR3 sequences were aligned to IMGT reference sequences. Each retained sequence needed at least a six-nucleotide match to both a V gene segment and a J gene segment. Rearrangements were classified as productive when the CDR3 lacked stop codons and remained in frame with V and J, and all other rearrangements were classified as non-productive. Following IMGT convention, CDR3 was defined as the stretch from the second conserved V-encoded cysteine to the conserved J-encoded phenylalanine. The earlier analysis of about 610 of the donors excluded sequences that lacked an unambiguous match to a single V gene segment. An earlier analysis of several hundred of the donors called V segments functional above 56.7% productive rearrangements and segregating when the between-donor standard deviation exceeded 5%. A statistical classification framework was built for diagnosing cytomegalovirus status from the catalog of TCR beta chain sequences. A later analysis assigned V and J genes by comparing TCR nucleotide sequences with IMGT/GENE-DB human TR gene sequences. Using the TCRdist pipeline, a later analysis assigned CDR3 sequences along with most-parsimonious VDJ recombination scenarios. In a later analysis, each TCR beta chain was defined by its CDR3 amino acid sequence together with its V-gene family, and reads lacking a unique V-gene family were excluded. To address suspected cross-contamination and a sequencing artifact, a later analysis removed several hundred highly shared, low-generation-probability nucleotide sequences. In a later analysis, a clonal expansion index was calculated for each public chain from normalized within-repertoire ranks of inferred template counts. In a later analysis, generation probabilities were computed with a VDJ recombination model fitted to out-of-frame rearrangements, and the resulting probabilities were checked against IGoR. In a later analysis, TCR-TCR, TCR-HLA and TCR-CMV co-occurrence was scored with hypergeometric tests, and a repertoire-size bias correction was applied to TCR pairs. To estimate false discovery rates, a later analysis permuted the HLA or CMV assignments 20 times. A later analysis grouped co-occurring TCRs with DBSCAN, adding TCRdist sequence similarity when clustering within HLA-allele-positive subsets. Repertoires with fewer than 30,000 or more than 120,000 public chains, plus five repertoires with anomalous nucleotide sharing, were excluded from co-occurrence clustering. The table was pulled from immuneACCESS by TCRdb, which kept in-frame rearrangements only. Such tables lose some clones; where checked, under half of the loss comes from unresolved V genes, and the rest has no known cause. V and J calls and clone size are given by that table; D and trimming were obtained from the DNA. The sample records roughly 130,000 clones, approximately 72% of which are singletons. Clones ranked in the top ten supply less than 2% of the sample.

This receptor was taken from a man between 18 and 29 years old in good health and CMV-seronegative. The sample was PBMCs.

The CDR3 protein is CASSLKGTGNNEQFF. Read as DNA, the sequence is TGTGCCAGCAGCTTGAAGGGGACAGGCAACAATGAGCAGTTCTTC. The rearranged chain carries TRBV5-4 and TRBJ2-1; 8 bases in between match TRBD1. Clipping removes 1 base from V and 5 bases from J, with 5 as the unmatched junction base count. The CDR3 holds 15 amino acids from the cysteine to the phenylalanine. The kept DNA is CDR3 alone, 45 bases in frame from the first base. The germline V gene encodes CDR1 SGHNT and CDR2 YYREEE (reference sequence).